The 15 T cell receptor beta chains given below trace back to one sample, sequenced in a study of blood T cell repertoires in COVID-19. Some clones are missing from TCRdb's copy, which holds only in-frame ones; the method was immunoSEQ multiplex PCR. The data hold approximately 240,000 clones, with around 80% observed a single time. Material for sequencing was peripheral blood. Every receptor here comes from a woman aged 40 to 50 who had recovered from COVID-19.

This chain uses TRBV3-1 (or the pseudogene TRBV3-2) with TRBJ1-1; D gene ambiguous. V was clipped by 5 bases and J by 2 bases, with 15 bases between them. The V gene's germline CDR1 is LGHDT and CDR2 YNNKEL (reference sequence). This CDR3 contains 15 residues. CDR3 nucleotides: TGTGCCAGCAGCAGAACACCCGGAGCTAACACTGAAGCTTTCTTT. It specifies CASSRTPGANTEAFF.

The V call is TRBV20-1, the J call TRBJ2-3, with D maybe TRBD1 (5 bases). The CDR3 runs to 11 residues. In germline, CDR1 is DFQATT, CDR2 SNEGSKA (reference sequence). V was pared by 5 bases and J by 2 bases, with 5 bases between. CDR3 loop: CSAGATDTQYF. The CDR3 nucleotides are TGCAGTGCTGGGGCCACAGATACGCAGTATTTT.

The chain has TRBV10-3 and TRBJ1-1; D is possibly TRBD1 (6 bases). Per the germline V gene, CDR1 is ENHRY and CDR2 is SYGVKD. The ends were cut back, 0 bases at V and 3 bases at J, with 11 bases in the middle. The CDR3 sequence is 15 residues long. CDR3 DNA: TGTGCCATCAGTGAGTCCCGGACAGCACACACTGAAGCTTTCTTT. It yields the protein CAISESRTAHTEAFF.

The rearrangement links TRBV7-2 to TRBJ2-7, with 7 bases matching TRBD1. This CDR3 has 13 amino acids. Unmatched junction bases numbered 4, after V lost 6 bases and J lost 2 bases. The germline gives CDR1 SGHTA, CDR2 FQGNSA. The CDR3 bases are TGTGCCAGCAGGGAGACAGGGACCTACGAGCAGTACTTC. Its translation is CASRETGTYEQYF.

This chain joins TRBV9 and TRBJ1-5; D call uncertain. From germline, CDR1 is SGDLS and CDR2 YYNGEE. The V end was cut by 4 bases, the J end by 0 bases, with 11 bases between. The CDR3 loop spans 15 amino acids. CDR3 residues: CASSPGVNSNQPQHF. In DNA form, the CDR3 reads TGTGCCAGCAGCCCGGGAGTCAATAGCAATCAGCCCCAGCATTTT.

This chain links TRBV9 with TRBJ2-1, with 9 nucleotides matching TRBD2. Germline assignment: CDR1 SGDLS and CDR2 YYNGEE. CDR3 length: 15 amino acids. V lost 6 bases and J lost 0; bases outside the gene matches: 4. Here the CDR3 DNA reads TGTGCCAGCACCCGTAGCGGGAGCTCCTACAATGAGCAGTTCTTC. This codes for CASTRSGSSYNEQFF.

The CDR3 nucleotides read TGTGCCAGCAGTGAGGTCCAGGTGCACTACAATGAGCAGTTCTTC. It translates to CASSEVQVHYNEQFF. This chain links TRBV2 with TRBJ2-1; D not certain. V was pared by 3 bases and J by 3 bases, with 12 bases between. The CDR3 runs 15 residues. Germline CDR1 is SNHLY and CDR2 is FYNNEI.

The chain combines TRBV18 with TRBJ2-1; 7 nucleotides line up with TRBD2. After removal of 2 bases from V and 3 bases from J, the junction contained 7 bases not matched to a gene. The germline CDR1 and CDR2 sequences are KGHSH and LQKENI. The CDR3 sequence is 16 residues long. The CDR3 region has the DNA TGTGCCAGCTCACCAATTGGGACTACCAGCTACAATGAGCAGTTCTTC. Its translation: CASSPIGTTSYNEQFF.

The table lists this clone with a few counts. Other DNA sequences within the sample encode an identical CDR3. V is TRBV5-1 and J is TRBJ2-1, with 9 bases that match TRBD2. The CDR3 is 13 amino acids. The V gene end was trimmed by 2 bases and the J gene end by 7 bases; junction bases not matched to a gene: 1. CDR1 and CDR2 from the germline V gene are SGHRS and YFSETQ. CDR3 residues: CASSLAGGNEQFF. The DNA of the CDR3 is TGCGCCAGCAGCTTAGCGGGGGGAAATGAGCAGTTCTTC.

The V call is TRBV5-1, the J call TRBJ2-2; a weak D match, TRBD1 (5 bases). The germline CDR1 and CDR2 sequences are SGHRS and YFSETQ. Trimming cost V 7 bases and J 6 bases, with 10 bases left between them. The CDR3 runs 12 residues. CDR3 nucleotides: TGCGCCAGCCTGTCAGGGTCCGGGGAGCTGTTTTTT. Its translation: CASLSGSGELFF. The variable domain in full, with the rest retrieved from reference TRBV5-1 and TRBJ2-2, is KAGVTQTPRYLIKTRGQQVTLSCSPISGHRSVSWYQQTPGQGLQFLFEYFSETQRNKGNFPGRFSGRQFSNSRSEMNVSTLELGDSALYLCASLSGSGELFFGEGSRLTVL.

V usage is TRBV7-2 and J usage is TRBJ1-2; 7 nucleotides match TRBD1. With V trimmed by 5 bases and J by 1 base, 16 bases remained unmatched. From germline, CDR1 is SGHTA and CDR2 FQGNSA. The CDR3 totals 18 residues. In nucleotides, the CDR3 is TGTGCCAGCAGCCCGCACGGGGACAGCTACCATAATAACTATGGCTACACCTTC. It translates to CASSPHGDSYHNNYGYTF.

This chain joins TRBV9 and TRBJ2-2; D possibly corresponds to TRBD2 (6 bases). Germline V gives CDR1 SGDLS, CDR2 YYNGEE. The V and J ends lost 5 bases and 1 base respectively, with 15 bases between them. There are 16 residues in the CDR3. Written as DNA, the CDR3 is TGTGCCAGCAGTCGGCCGGGACTTATGAACACCGGGGAGCTGTTTTTT. As protein: CASSRPGLMNTGELFF. Full variable domain (rest looked up from reference TRBV9 and TRBJ2-2): DSGVTQTPKHLITATGQRVTLRCSPRSGDLSVYWYQQSLDQGLQFLIQYYNGEERAKGNILERFSAQQFPDLHSELNLSSLELGDSALYFCASSRPGLMNTGELFFGEGSRLTVL.

The gene calls are TRBV19 and TRBJ2-7; 10 bases are a match to TRBD1. The CDR3 is 16 amino acids. Germline values: CDR1 LNHDA, CDR2 SQIVND (reference sequence). V lost 5 bases, J lost 3 bases, and 10 bases stayed unmatched. The CDR3 sequence is CASSGVTGTGVYEQYF. DNA of the CDR3: TGTGCCAGTAGTGGTGTGACCGGGACAGGGGTCTACGAGCAGTACTTC.

This clone was found a few times. The rearrangement joins TRBV3-1 (or the pseudogene TRBV3-2) to TRBJ1-1; D unclear. This CDR3 region has 14 residues. Trimming removed 4 bases from V and 7 bases from J, with 16 bases in between. Germline V CDR1 and CDR2: LGHDT, YNNKEL (reference sequence). The CDR3 bases are TGTGCCAGCAGCCCGATAGGGAGACGAGATGAAGCTTTCTTT. Its translation is CASSPIGRRDEAFF.

V is TRBV7-2 and J is TRBJ2-3, with 8 positions matching TRBD1. V lost 5 bases to trimming and J lost 2 bases; unmatched junction nucleotides: 9. CDR1 is SGHTA, CDR2 FQGNSA, per germline. The CDR3 length is 16 residues. CDR3 in amino acids: CASSAGGQDFTDTQYF. The CDR3 coding sequence is TGTGCCAGCAGCGCTGGGGGACAGGACTTCACAGATACGCAGTATTTT.